These 17 T cell receptor beta chains share one sample of origin, sequenced in a study of OX40 agonist ivuxolimab in advanced cancers. Profiled with immunoSEQ multiplex PCR; TCRdb holds only in-frame clones, not every one. The repertoire has more than 15,000 clones, about 90% of them found once; the top ten carry around 25%. Sequencing was performed on CD4+ or CD8+ T cells sorted from blood, taken in a trial of the OX40 agonist ivuxolimab. The receptors come from an adult with an advanced solid tumor such as melanoma, head and neck, liver or kidney cancer.

V and J are TRBV7-9 and TRBJ2-5; D might be TRBD2 (5 bases). The J call may not be correct, given that the DNA end is closer to TRBJ2-7. Germline CDR1 SEHNR, CDR2 FQNEAQ (reference sequence). This CDR3 has 15 residues. The CDR3 spells CASSLGVNGIYEQYF. CDR3 nucleotide sequence: TGTGCCAGCAGCTTAGGGGTGAACGGGATCTACGAGCAGTACTTC.

The gene calls are TRBV28 and TRBJ2-7; TRBD1 might be the D (6 bases). Germline CDR1 is MDHEN and CDR2 is SYDVKM. The V gene lost 6 bases and the J gene lost 3 bases, with 15 bases spanning the gap. The CDR3 spans 14 residues. CDR3 sequence reads: CASSTGLKFYEQYF. DNA for the CDR3: TGTGCCAGCAGCACAGGGTTAAAATTCTACGAGCAGTACTTC.

The chain recombines TRBV6-5 with TRBJ2-2; no firm D call. This CDR3 comprises 12 residues. V was clipped by 4 bases and J by 6 bases, with 6 bases between them. From germline, CDR1 is MNHEY and CDR2 SVGAGI. The CDR3 DNA reads as TGTGCCAGCAGTTCCTCGGCCGGGGAGCTGTTTTTT. It encodes CASSSSAGELFF.

The CDR3 DNA sequence: TGTGCCACCTTCCGACCGGGGGTTACGGGGAGGAAAGCTTTCTTT. It encodes CATFRPGVTGRKAFF. The chain couples TRBV6-1 to TRBJ1-1; weak D call: TRBD1 (5 bases). This CDR3 is 15 amino acids long. Trimming pared 10 bases from V and 9 bases from J, leaving 27 bases between. CDR1 MNHNS and CDR2 SASEGT come from the germline V gene.

The chain is built from TRBV5-1 and TRBJ2-7; D unclear. This CDR3 has 14 residues. Per germline, CDR1 SGHRS and CDR2 YFSETQ. V was cut by 0 bases and J by 6 bases, with 13 bases left in between. CDR3 loop: CASSLADPPTEQYF. The CDR3 DNA reads as TGCGCCAGCAGCTTGGCTGACCCTCCTACCGAGCAGTACTTC.

The chain is built from TRBV6-1 and TRBJ2-1, with no clear D. V was pared by 1 base and J by 9 bases, with 10 bases between. Looked up from germline, CDR1 is MNHNS and CDR2 is SASEGT. The CDR3 consists of 13 residues. For the CDR3, the DNA is TGTGCCAGCAGTGAAGTTGGCAGCCCTGAGCAGTTCTTC. It encodes CASSEVGSPEQFF.

The rearrangement uses TRBV27 and TRBJ2-1, with TRBD2 matching over 8 bases. The junction had 8 bases not matched to a gene; V was cut back by 3 bases and J by 7 bases. The germline gives CDR1 MNHEY, CDR2 SMNVEV (reference sequence). The CDR3 loop spans 15 amino acids. CDR3 nucleotides: TGTGCCAGCAGTTTCGATGGGACTAGTAGGAATGAGCAGTTCTTC. Translating it yields CASSFDGTSRNEQFF.

The V gene is TRBV11-2, the J gene TRBJ2-1, with D possibly being TRBD2 (5 bases). The CDR3 loop spans 15 amino acids. Trimming removed 1 base at V and 4 bases at J, with 11 bases between. The germline CDR1 and CDR2 sequences are SGHAT and FQNNGV. The CDR3 loop is CASSLVASSYNEQFF. CDR3 bases: TGTGCCAGCAGCTTAGTTGCTAGCTCATACAATGAGCAGTTCTTC.

The chain is built from TRBV21-1 and TRBJ1-2. TRBV21-1 is listed as a pseudogene. The CDR3 consists of 15 residues. In DNA, the CDR3 is TGTGCCAGCCTAAAAGGGGGGCAGGAAATTTATGGCTACACCTTC. This encodes CASLKGGQEIYGYTF.

The chain employs TRBV18 and TRBJ2-2, with D perhaps TRBD1 (6 bases). Germline V CDR1 and CDR2: KGHSH, LQKENI. The CDR3 has 15 amino acids. With 0 bases removed from V and 10 bases from J, the gap between germline ends came to 15 bases. CDR3: CASSPPLGAREELFF. The CDR3 coding sequence is TGTGCCAGCTCACCACCGCTGGGGGCCCGAGAGGAGCTGTTTTTT.

The V gene is TRBV5-6, the J gene TRBJ2-1; 11 bases line up with TRBD2. Germline assignment: CDR1 SGHDT and CDR2 YYEEEE. J was trimmed by 6 bases and V by 2 bases; bases with no gene match: 1. The CDR3 spans 14 residues. CDR3 nucleotide sequence: TGTGCCAGCAGCTTTGGACTAGCGGGCAATGAGCAGTTCTTC. Amino acid sequence: CASSFGLAGNEQFF.

The chain recombines TRBV5-1 with TRBJ2-5; maybe TRBD2 (7 bases). The V end was cut by 0 bases, the J end by 4 bases, with 16 bases between. Germline-derived CDR1 and CDR2 are SGHRS and YFSETQ. The CDR3 covers 16 residues. This CDR3 is CASSLVGGPQGETQYF. The CDR3 region has the DNA TGCGCCAGCAGCTTGGTGGGGGGGCCGCAAGGAGAGACCCAGTACTTC.

The gene calls are TRBV5-1 and TRBJ2-7, with D perhaps assigned TRBD1 or TRBD2 (6 bases each). V was clipped by 4 bases and J by 6 bases, with 11 bases between them. The CDR3 is made up of 12 amino acids. CDR1 and CDR2 (germline): SGHRS, YFSETQ. CDR3 residues: CASSSRGREQYF. Written as DNA, the CDR3 is TGCGCCAGCAGCAGCCGGGGGCGCGAGCAGTACTTC.

V and J are TRBV15 and TRBJ1-1; tentatively, D is TRBD1 (6 bases). Trimming removed 1 base at V and 3 bases at J, with 12 bases between. Looked up from germline, CDR1 is LNHNV and CDR2 is YYDKDF (reference sequence). The CDR3 runs 15 residues. In DNA, the CDR3 is TGTGCCACCAGCAGAGCTCAGGGGCTATACACTGAAGCTTTCTTT. Translating it yields CATSRAQGLYTEAFF.

The V call is TRBV11-2, the J call TRBJ1-2; tentative D call: TRBD1 (5 bases). The CDR3 totals 15 residues. Trimming left V 5 bases short and J 0 bases short, with 13 bases between. Germline V gene lookup returns CDR1 SGHAT and CDR2 FQNNGV. The CDR3 reads CASSPSGGANYGYTF. CDR3 nucleotides: TGTGCCAGCAGCCCCTCGGGGGGGGCTAACTATGGCTACACCTTC.

This sequence joins TRBV7-9 and TRBJ1-1; D uncertain. From germline, CDR1 is SEHNR and CDR2 FQNEAQ (reference sequence). The CDR3 has 12 residues. Trimming pared 2 bases from V and 8 bases from J, leaving 9 bases between. CDR3 in amino acids: CASSLFSQEAFF. DNA for the CDR3: TGTGCCAGCAGCTTATTTAGCCAAGAAGCTTTCTTT.

This clone appeared once. The V and J genes are TRBV2 and TRBJ2-7; TRBD1 is a possible D gene (6 bases). Germline V gene sequence: CDR1 SNHLY, CDR2 FYNNEI. This CDR3 has 13 amino acids. V lost 8 bases and J 0 bases, leaving 11 bases between the germline ends. The CDR3 reads CASYDRHSYEQYF. Here the CDR3 DNA reads TGTGCCAGCTACGACAGGCACTCCTACGAGCAGTACTTC.